These T cell receptor beta chains were read from a single sample in a study of blood T cell repertoires in COVID-19. Method: immunoSEQ multiplex PCR; TCRdb's copy keeps in-frame clones and lacks some. The profile shows around 270,000 clones, approximately 88% of them singletons. Sequenced: PBMCs or T cells enriched from blood (not recorded which). The origin of the receptors is a woman between 40 and 55 years old who had been exposed to COVID-19. Each CDR3 is given with its conserved first and last residue. A D gene is named only where the DNA matches it firmly. Clone size is given for some rows only: seen once, a few or many times, or a class if the clone is expanded.

abundance,d_gene,j_gene,len,v_gene,CDR3nt,CDR3aa
.,TRBD1,TRBJ1-1,15,TRBV19,TGTGCCAGTAGTATACTCAGGGGGCAAAGTCCTGAAGCTTTCTTT,CASSILRGQSPEAFF
.,TRBD1,TRBJ2-1,16,TRBV28,TGTGCCAGCAGTCCTGGAACAGGGGGCTCCTACAATGAGCAGTTCTTC,CASSPGTGGSYNEQFF
.,.,TRBJ1-1,13,TRBV12-3/TRBV12-4,TGTGCCAGCAGCCGTGGAGGGGACACTGAAGCTTTCTTT,CASSRGGDTEAFF
.,.,TRBJ1-1,18,TRBV28,TGTGCCAGCAGTCCCATGGGTGCGGGGATTGGGATGAACACTGAAGCTTTCTTT,CASSPMGAGIGMNTEAFF
once,TRBD1,TRBJ1-5,17,TRBV7-9,TGTGCCAGCAGCTCTTCCGGGACAGGGTTTAGCAATCAGCCCCAGCATTTT,CASSSSGTGFSNQPQHF
.,.,TRBJ2-3,16,TRBV5-1,TGTGCCAGCAATTGGCTGGGCAGGGTAGCGGCAGATACGCAGTATTTT,CASNWLGRVAADTQYF
.,.,TRBJ1-1,12,TRBV3-1/TRBV3-2,TGTGCCAGCAGCCGGCTGGACTTTGAAGCTTTCTTT,CASSRLDFEAFF
.,TRBD1,TRBJ1-5,16,TRBV5-1,TGCGCCAGCAGCTTAAGGACAGGAATGTACCGTCAGCCCCAGCATTTT,CASSLRTGMYRQPQHF
.,.,TRBJ1-1,14,TRBV28,TGTGCCAGCAGGGACTTGGACGGCTACACTGAAGCTTTCTTT,CASRDLDGYTEAFF
.,.,TRBJ1-4,11,TRBV6-1,TGTGCCAGCAGCAGACAGGAAAAACTGTTTTTT,CASSRQEKLFF
many,TRBD1,TRBJ2-2,15,TRBV25-1,TGTGCCAGCAGTAGTAGACAGGGGAACACCGGGGAGCTGTTTTTT,CASSSRQGNTGELFF
once,.,TRBJ2-2,13,TRBV14,TGTGCCAGCAGCTGGACTTTAACCGGGGAGCTGTTTTTT,CASSWTLTGELFF
.,TRBD1,TRBJ2-3,16,TRBV5-6,TGTGCCAGCAGCTTGGAGATAGACAGGGGAACAGATACGCAGTATTTT,CASSLEIDRGTDTQYF
.,.,TRBJ1-5,15,TRBV7-9,TGTGCCAGCAGCTTAAATGGGGCGCATCATCAGCCCCAGCATTTT,CASSLNGAHHQPQHF
once,.,TRBJ1-2,13,TRBV28,TGTGCCAGCAGTTTGGAGAACTCCAATGGCTACACCTTC,CASSLENSNGYTF
.,.,TRBJ2-5,13,TRBV4-3,TGCGCCAGCAGCCAAGGTCCAGGAGAGACCCAGTACTTC,CASSQGPGETQYF
.,TRBD1,TRBJ1-3,15,TRBV4-3,TGCGCCAGCAGCCAGGGGACAGTTACTGGAAACACCATATATTTT,CASSQGTVTGNTIYF
.,.,TRBJ1-1,19,TRBV21-1,TGTGCCAGCAGCAAAGTGCTGTTGAACAGGGATAATCAGGTCACTGAAGCTTTCTTT,CASSKVLLNRDNQVTEAFF
.,TRBD2,TRBJ2-7,14,TRBV3-1/TRBV3-2,TGTGCCAGCAGCCAAGAGGGACTAGCGTACGAGCAGTACTTC,CASSQEGLAYEQYF
.,.,TRBJ1-1,11,TRBV30,TGTGCCTGGAGTCATGGGCCCGGAGCTTTCTTT,CAWSHGPGAFF
.,TRBD1,TRBJ1-4,14,TRBV5-4,TGTGCCAGCAGCCGCGGGACAGCTAATGAAAAACTGTTTTTT,CASSRGTANEKLFF
.,.,TRBJ1-1,15,TRBV7-2,TGTGCCAGCAGCTTTCGAAGCGGTACAGACACTGAAGCTTTCTTT,CASSFRSGTDTEAFF
.,.,TRBJ2-1,14,TRBV19,TGTGCCAGTAGTAAGCAGCGGATCTACAATGAGCAGTTCTTC,CASSKQRIYNEQFF
.,.,TRBJ2-5,15,TRBV24-1,TGTGCCACCAGTGATGGCGGACAGTTCCAAGAGACCCAGTACTTC,CATSDGGQFQETQYF
few,TRBD1,TRBJ1-5,14,TRBV10-3,TGTGCCATCAGTGAGGGGACAGGGTCTCTGCCCCAGCATTTT,CAISEGTGSLPQHF
.,TRBD1,TRBJ1-1,14,TRBV24-1,TGTGCCACCAGTACCACAGGGGGGAACACTGAAGCTTTCTTT,CATSTTGGNTEAFF
.,TRBD2,TRBJ2-3,18,TRBV7-7,TGTGCTAGCAGCTTAGCGCCCTTGGGAGCGGGAATAGCAGATACGCAGTATTTT,CASSLAPLGAGIADTQYF
once,.,TRBJ2-1,16,TRBV19,TGTGCCAGTACTATGCGTCCGGGATTAAGGAACAATGAGCAGTTCTTC,CASTMRPGLRNNEQFF
once,TRBD2,TRBJ2-1,15,TRBV29-1,TGCAGCGTTGAAAAGGGCGGGAGCTCCTACAATGAGCAGTTCTTC,CSVEKGGSSYNEQFF
.,.,TRBJ1-3,15,TRBV6-5,TGTGCCAGCAGTTATAGGGGGAGTTCAGGGAACACCATATATTTT,CASSYRGSSGNTIYF
.,TRBD2,TRBJ2-1,14,TRBV7-8,TGTGCCAGCAGCTTAGGGAGACTAGCGGCTGAGCAGTTCTTC,CASSLGRLAAEQFF
.,.,TRBJ2-3,15,TRBV6-5,TGTGCCAGCAGTTACTCGGGCGTCGTTACAGATACGCAGTATTTT,CASSYSGVVTDTQYF
few,TRBD2,TRBJ2-1,11,TRBV30,TGTGCCTGGAGTGGCGGGAGGACGCAGTTCTTC,CAWSGGRTQFF
few,.,TRBJ1-3,14,TRBV6-2/TRBV6-3,TGTGCCAGCAGTTACATAGGGGCGGGAAACACCATATATTTT,CASSYIGAGNTIYF
.,.,TRBJ1-1,15,TRBV3-1/TRBV3-2,TGTGCCAGCAGCCAAGGACAGGTATGGGGCACTGAAGCTTTCTTT,CASSQGQVWGTEAFF
.,.,TRBJ1-2,15,TRBV7-2,TGTGCCAGCAGCTTAGGGGGACAACGCCCTAGGAGCTACACCTTC,CASSLGGQRPRSYTF
once,.,TRBJ1-2,13,TRBV11-2,TGTGCCAGCAGCCCCACGCGGATGGATGGCTACACCTTC,CASSPTRMDGYTF
few,TRBD1,TRBJ1-5,16,TRBV6-1,TGTGCCAGCAGTGAAGCGACAGGGAATAGCAATCAGCCCCAGCATTTT,CASSEATGNSNQPQHF
.,TRBD2,TRBJ2-6,18,TRBV18,TGTGCCAGCTCACCGGATTTAGCGGGAGGACCCGGGGCCAACGTCCTGACTTTC,CASSPDLAGGPGANVLTF
.,.,TRBJ1-6,13,TRBV30,TGTGCCTGGGCCGGACAGAGTAATTCACCCCTCCACTTT,CAWAGQSNSPLHF
.,.,TRBJ2-1,15,TRBV11-3,TGTGCCAGCAGCCCACGGACAGTTAATGACAATGAGCAGTTCTTC,CASSPRTVNDNEQFF
.,.,TRBJ1-2,13,TRBV15,TGTGCCACCTCTCTCGGAGGGAGCTATGGCTACACCTTC,CATSLGGSYGYTF